Included here is one T cell receptor (beta chain) sequence, with context. The record originates from a study of blood T cell repertoires in COVID-19. Germline assignment: CDR1 MNHEY and CDR2 SMNVEV (reference sequence). This CDR3 has 15 residues. The V and J ends lost 4 bases and 9 bases, in that order; junction bases with no gene match: 9. TCRdb keeps only in-frame clones here, not all; method: immunoSEQ multiplex PCR. Of under 130,000 clones in the sample, approximately 88% were seen once. Input material: peripheral blood. This clonotype was sampled from a woman aged 55-70 years with acute or convalescent COVID-19. The chain uses TRBV27 and TRBJ2-7; 13 positions match TRBD2. CDR3 nucleotides: TGTGCCAGCAGTTCCGATCGGACTAGCGGGAGTACGCAGTACTTC. Its translation is CASSSDRTSGSTQYF.